A selection of T cell receptor beta chains follows, all from one sample in a study of cytomegalovirus exposure and HLA in healthy donors. Data came from immunoSEQ multiplex PCR; TCRdb stores just in-frame clones and leaves some out. The sample lists about 160,000 clones; roughly 80% were seen once. The sample taken for sequencing was PBMCs. All receptors derive from a man in his forties in good health and CMV-seronegative. Both conserved end residues are part of each CDR3. D genes are given only for firm matches. Clone sizes are given selectively: once, few, many, or a class where the clone is expanded.

NA	TRBV28	TRBJ1-5	TRBD1	CASTLDWTGDNQPQHF	TGTGCCAGCACACTCGACTGGACAGGTGACAATCAGCCCCAGCATTTT
once	TRBV9	TRBJ2-1	TRBD2	CASSVATSGEQFF	TGTGCCAGCAGCGTAGCTACTAGCGGAGAGCAGTTCTTC
NA	TRBV2	TRBJ1-5	TRBD1	CAGQTGHSNQPQHF	TGTGCCGGACAGACAGGGCATAGCAATCAGCCCCAGCATTTT
NA	TRBV19	TRBJ1-1	NA	CASTLGNEAFF	TGTGCCAGTACCCTCGGGAATGAAGCTTTCTTT
NA	TRBV29-1	TRBJ2-5	NA	CSVFSENQETQYF	TGCAGCGTTTTTTCGGAGAACCAAGAGACCCAGTACTTC
NA	TRBV29-1	TRBJ1-1	NA	CSAWTVTSEAFF	TGCAGCGCTTGGACAGTTACTTCTGAAGCTTTCTTT
NA	TRBV7-9	TRBJ1-2	NA	CASSLASGSGYTF	TGTGCCAGCAGCTTAGCGAGCGGCTCTGGCTACACCTTC
NA	TRBV18	TRBJ1-1	NA	CASSPGGLTEAFF	TGTGCCAGCTCACCAGGAGGGCTGACTGAAGCTTTCTTT
NA	TRBV7-8	TRBJ2-1	TRBD1	CASTMSRDRGRNEAEQFF	TGTGCCAGCACCATGTCCCGGGACAGGGGCAGAAATGAAGCAGAGCAGTTCTTC
few	TRBV5-6	TRBJ1-5	NA	CASSLAVATNQPQHF	TGTGCCAGCAGCTTGGCAGTGGCAACCAATCAGCCCCAGCATTTT
once	TRBV7-9	TRBJ2-3	NA	CASSPGGLSADTQYF	TGTGCCAGCAGCCCCGGGGGGCTATCTGCAGATACGCAGTATTTT
NA	TRBV5-1	TRBJ1-6	NA	CASSSRESPLHF	TGCGCCAGCAGCTCGCGGGAGTCACCCCTCCACTTT
few	TRBV6-5	TRBJ2-3	NA	CASRPMGAGTDTQYF	TGTGCCAGCAGGCCCATGGGGGCCGGCACAGATACGCAGTATTTT
NA	TRBV15	TRBJ2-6	NA	CATSRDPPGGAGANVLTF	TGTGCCACCAGCAGAGACCCCCCCGGGGGAGCTGGGGCCAACGTCCTGACTTTC
NA	TRBV5-1	TRBJ2-5	TRBD2	CASSLTSGTSIGETQYF	TGCGCCAGCAGCCTGACTTCCGGGACTAGCATAGGAGAGACCCAGTACTTC
NA	TRBV9	TRBJ2-1	TRBD1	CASSVGAGQGTNEQFF	TGTGCCAGCAGCGTAGGAGCGGGACAGGGGACCAATGAGCAGTTCTTC
NA	TRBV4-1	TRBJ2-5	NA	CASSQEPGLRETQYF	TGCGCCAGCAGCCAAGAGCCAGGGCTGCGAGAGACCCAGTACTTC
NA	TRBV6-5	TRBJ1-2	NA	CASSSRGFNYGYTF	TGTGCCAGCAGCTCCCGGGGATTTAACTATGGCTACACCTTC
NA	TRBV10-2	TRBJ1-1	TRBD1	CASSGTANTEAFF	TGCGCCAGCTCCGGGACAGCGAACACTGAAGCTTTCTTT
NA	TRBV2	TRBJ2-3	TRBD2	CASAASGGLADTQYF	TGTGCCAGCGCGGCTAGCGGGGGCCTTGCAGATACGCAGTATTTT
NA	TRBV5-1	TRBJ2-7	TRBD1	CASSLGTGLEQYF	TGCGCCAGCAGCTTAGGGACAGGTCTTGAGCAGTACTTC
NA	TRBV29-1	TRBJ2-7	TRBD2	CSVASGAYEQYF	TGCAGCGTTGCTAGCGGCGCCTACGAGCAGTACTTC
NA	TRBV7-6	TRBJ2-2	NA	CASSTFRGPYGELFF	TGTGCCAGCAGCACATTCAGGGGTCCGTACGGGGAGCTGTTTTTT
NA	TRBV19	TRBJ1-5	TRBD1	CASSIARTGGLHSNQPQHF	TGTGCCAGTAGTATAGCCAGGACAGGGGGCCTTCATAGCAATCAGCCCCAGCATTTT
NA	TRBV10-1	TRBJ1-1	TRBD1	CASSERRQGYTEAFF	TGCGCCAGCAGTGAGCGGAGACAGGGGTATACTGAAGCTTTCTTT
once	TRBV4-2	TRBJ2-1	TRBD2	CASSQEAGVNEQFF	TGTGCCAGCAGCCAAGAGGCGGGGGTCAATGAGCAGTTCTTC